The 26 T cell receptor beta chains below were found in one sample sequenced in a study of beta chain features in type 1 diabetes (dated 2018 in TCRdb). Libraries were built with the immunoSEQ multiplex PCR assay. All of the isolated RNA was reverse transcribed with the High Capacity cDNA Reverse Transcription Kit, so expressed TCRB transcripts were sequenced. Not all clones reach the TCRdb copy of this immuneACCESS table, which keeps in-frame sequences only. Checked studies attribute under half of the gap to unresolved V genes and leave the rest unexplained. The sample table contains 200,000 to 250,000 clones; only one count was recorded for over 9.5% of them. The ten largest make up approximately 0.035% of the sample. Sequenced material: naive CD4+ T cells from blood. Taken with the paper, the label for cell subset or site translates to: true naive CD4+ T cells. The origin of the receptors is a woman aged 18-30 years in good health.

The J gene is TRBJ2-3, the V gene TRBV19; the D is unclear. The germline V gene has CDR1 LNHDA and CDR2 SQIVND (reference sequence). This CDR3 contains 14 residues. With 6 bases removed from V and 1 base from J, the gap between germline ends came to 11 bases. The CDR3 protein is CASRSVSRTDTQYF. As DNA, the CDR3 is TGTGCCAGTAGATCGGTCTCCCGCACAGATACGCAGTATTTT.

V and J are TRBV2 and TRBJ2-1, with TRBD1 matching over 7 bases. The CDR3 loop spans 13 amino acids. The V segment lost 5 bases and the J segment 15 bases; nucleotides outside the gene matches: 13. Germline loops: CDR1 SNHLY, CDR2 FYNNEI. The CDR3 loop is CASSPSRDSARFF. CDR3 sequence (DNA): TGTGCCAGCAGTCCGTCCCGGGACAGTGCTCGGTTCTTC.

This chain uses TRBV7-8 with TRBJ2-5, with D hard to call. Germline assignment: CDR1 SGHVS and CDR2 FQNEAQ. There are 17 residues in the CDR3. V was clipped by 0 bases and J by 1 base, with 15 bases between them. The CDR3 loop reads CASSLAVLASSQETQYF. For the CDR3, the DNA is TGTGCCAGCAGCTTAGCGGTCTTGGCTTCGTCCCAAGAGACCCAGTACTTC.

This clone was counted a few times. The rearrangement links TRBV6-1 to TRBJ1-5, with D possibly TRBD1 on 5 matching bases. The germline gives CDR1 MNHNS, CDR2 SASEGT. CDR3 size: 13 residues. V gave up 5 bases and J gave up 5 bases, with 10 bases separating them. In DNA, the CDR3 is TGTGCCAGCAGTAGGGGAGGCGATCAGCCCCAGCATTTT. Its protein product is CASSRGGDQPQHF.

This chain connects TRBV5-1 to TRBJ1-1; weak D call: TRBD1 (6 bases). The CDR3 covers 14 residues. CDR1 is SGHRS, CDR2 YFSETQ, per germline. The V end was cut by 2 bases, the J end by 5 bases, with 13 bases between. CDR3: CASSLQGFETEAFF. In nucleotides, the CDR3 is TGCGCCAGCAGCTTACAGGGATTTGAAACTGAAGCTTTCTTT.

J is TRBJ2-3 and V is TRBV6-5, with 9 bases aligning to TRBD1. The germline gives CDR1 MNHEY, CDR2 SVGAGI. V lost 5 bases to trimming and J lost 6 bases; unmatched junction nucleotides: 6. CDR3 size: 14 residues. The CDR3 DNA is TGTGCCAGCAGTCCGGGACAGGGATCCGATACGCAGTATTTT. It translates to CASSPGQGSDTQYF.

The chain employs TRBV5-4 and TRBJ2-5; D possibly corresponds to TRBD2 (5 bases). The CDR3 has 13 amino acids. Germline V lookup: CDR1 SGHNT, CDR2 YYREEE (reference sequence). Trimming removed 2 bases from V and 7 bases from J, with 12 bases in between. The CDR3 loop is CASSLGPEGTQYF. CDR3 bases: TGTGCCAGCAGCTTAGGCCCCGAGGGGACCCAGTACTTC.

The chain joins TRBV5-1 to TRBJ1-2; D may be TRBD1 (5 bases). The germline V gene encodes CDR1 SGHRS and CDR2 YFSETQ. This CDR3 is built from 15 residues. V was shortened by 0 bases and J by 4 bases, with 13 bases between the two germline ends. The CDR3 sequence is CASSLGAGDGYGYTF. Here the CDR3 DNA reads TGCGCCAGCAGCTTGGGCGCGGGGGACGGCTATGGCTACACCTTC.

The CDR3 region has the DNA TGTGCCAGCTCAAATACCGGGACACAGAACACTGAAGCTTTCTTT. Amino acid sequence: CASSNTGTQNTEAFF. This chain links TRBV18 with TRBJ1-1; D is perhaps TRBD1 (6 bases). The germline V gene has CDR1 KGHSH and CDR2 LQKENI. Deletions cut 5 bases from V and 1 base from J, with 14 bases between. This CDR3 is built from 15 residues. Variable domain in full (rest from reference TRBV18 and TRBJ1-1): NAGVMQNPRHLVRRRGQEARLRCSPMKGHSHVYWYRQLPEEGLKFMVYLQKENIIDESGMPKERFSAEFPKEGPSILRIQQVVRGDSAAYFCASSNTGTQNTEAFFGQGTRLTVV.

For the CDR3, the DNA is TGTGCCAGCAGTGAATATACAGGGTGGGATACCTACGAGCAGTACTTC. Protein: CASSEYTGWDTYEQYF. This sequence joins TRBV25-1 and TRBJ2-7; tentatively, D is TRBD1 (6 bases). Looked up from germline, CDR1 is MGHDK and CDR2 is SYGVNS. V was clipped by 0 bases and J by 2 bases, with 14 bases between them. This CDR3 contains 16 residues.

The chain employs TRBV4-1 and TRBJ1-1; the D is unclear. This CDR3 is 18 amino acids long. Germline loops: CDR1 MGHRA, CDR2 YSYEKL. Trimming removed 6 bases from V and 1 base from J, with 24 bases in between. The CDR3 here is CASRHQVGGFAQNTEAFF. The DNA for the CDR3 is TGCGCCAGCAGACACCAAGTCGGAGGATTTGCCCAGAACACTGAAGCTTTCTTT.

About this clone: Within the sample, other DNA sequences also encode this same CDR3. In nucleotides, the CDR3 is TGTGCCTGGAGTGACAGGGGTGATCAGCCCCAGCATTTT. Its translation is CAWSDRGDQPQHF. The chain recombines TRBV30 with TRBJ1-5, with 7 positions matching TRBD1. This CDR3 has 13 amino acids. The germline gives CDR1 GTSNPN, CDR2 SVGIG (reference sequence). The V gene end was trimmed by 1 base and the J gene end by 5 bases; junction bases not matched to a gene: 2.

This clone was seen repeatedly, ten times or more. The chain employs TRBV30 and TRBJ2-1, with D perhaps matching TRBD1 (5 bases). Germline CDR1 and CDR2: GTSNPN and SVGIG (reference sequence). This CDR3 has 11 residues. The ends were cut back, 8 bases at V and 6 bases at J, with 11 bases in the middle. The CDR3 region has the DNA TGTGCCCAGGGCTGGGGCAATGAGCAGTTCTTC. Its translation is CAQGWGNEQFF.

V gene TRBV5-4 combines with J gene TRBJ2-4, with 7 bases fitting TRBD1. Germline V gene lookup returns CDR1 SGHNT and CDR2 YYREEE (reference sequence). V dropped 4 bases and J dropped 0; count of bases not matched to a gene: 7. The CDR3 is 16 residues long. CDR3 sequence reads: CASSPRDSLAKNIQYF. CDR3 nucleotide sequence: TGTGCCAGCAGCCCCCGGGACAGTTTAGCCAAAAACATTCAGTACTTC.

The rearrangement uses TRBV7-9 and TRBJ1-4; D is perhaps TRBD1 (6 bases). The ends were cut back, 5 bases at V and 7 bases at J, with 14 bases in the middle. CDR1 SEHNR and CDR2 FQNEAQ come from the germline V gene (reference sequence). This CDR3 has 14 amino acids. The DNA of the CDR3 is TGTGCCAGCAGCCCTCAGGGGATAAGTGAAAAACTGTTTTTT. It codes for CASSPQGISEKLFF.

This clone turned up a few times. The CDR3: CASSFSGGEYNEQFF. The CDR3 region has the DNA TGTGCCAGCAGTTTTAGCGGGGGGGAGTACAATGAGCAGTTCTTC. The gene calls are TRBV7-3 and TRBJ2-1; 11 bases align to TRBD2. The CDR3 runs 15 residues. Germline values: CDR1 SGHTA, CDR2 FQGTGA. V shed 6 bases and J 4 bases; nucleotides not matched to a gene: 5.

Only a few counts were recorded for this clone. V gene TRBV30 combines with J gene TRBJ1-2, with 12 bases lining up with TRBD1. The CDR3 is 12 residues long. CDR1 is GTSNPN, CDR2 SVGIG, per germline (reference sequence). CDR3 region: CAWDRGRRGYTF. For the CDR3, the DNA is TGTGCTTGGGACAGGGGGCGGCGCGGCTACACCTTC.

The genes are TRBV5-4 and TRBJ2-4; 7 positions match TRBD1. The CDR3 has 16 residues. V shed 4 bases, J shed 2 bases, and the junction held 9 bases outside the gene matches. CDR1 and CDR2 (germline): SGHNT, YYREEE (reference sequence). The CDR3 coding sequence is TGTGCCAGCAGCCCCCAGGGGGAGCGGACCAAAAACATTCAGTACTTC. Translation: CASSPQGERTKNIQYF.

This chain links TRBV19 with TRBJ1-1; D is ambiguous. Trimming removed 1 base at V and 1 base at J, with 7 bases between. The germline V gene encodes CDR1 LNHDA and CDR2 SQIVND (reference sequence). This CDR3 region has 14 residues. The CDR3 reads CASSIVQSNTEAFF. CDR3 sequence (DNA): TGTGCCAGTAGTATAGTTCAGTCGAACACTGAAGCTTTCTTT.

CDR3 sequence reads: CASTRWQFF. The CDR3 region has the DNA TGTGCCAGCACCCGGTGGCAGTTCTTC. The chain is built from TRBV5-8 and TRBJ2-1; the D is unclear. The germline CDR1 and CDR2 sequences are SGHTS and YDEGEE. Trimming took 6 bases from V and 12 from J, leaving 7 bases between them. This CDR3 has 9 amino acids.

This chain links TRBV7-6 with TRBJ2-3; TRBD1 matches 7 bases. With 1 base clipped from V and 4 bases from J, the junction kept 11 bases outside the gene matches. Germline V gene sequence: CDR1 SGHVS, CDR2 FNYEAQ. The length of the CDR3 is 17 residues. This CDR3 is CASSLDIGQAVPDTQYF. CDR3 nucleotide sequence: TGTGCCAGCAGCTTAGATATAGGACAGGCCGTCCCAGATACGCAGTATTTT.

V is TRBV9 and J is TRBJ2-3; the D gene is possibly TRBD1 (5 bases). Trimming pared 2 bases from V and 6 bases from J, leaving 10 bases between. Germline V gives CDR1 SGDLS, CDR2 YYNGEE. CDR3 size: 13 residues. The CDR3 region has the DNA TGTGCCAGCAGCGTCGAAGGGGTGGATACGCAGTATTTT. This codes for CASSVEGVDTQYF.

A few counts support this clone. The rearrangement joins TRBV6-1 to TRBJ2-3, with a tentative D call TRBD2 (7 bases). Germline V gives CDR1 MNHNS, CDR2 SASEGT. V gave up 10 bases and J gave up 2 bases, with 16 bases separating them. The CDR3 length is 14 residues. In DNA, the CDR3 is TGTGCCACGGACCAGGGGAGGGCCACAGATACGCAGTATTTT. This codes for CATDQGRATDTQYF.

The rearrangement links TRBV6-6 to TRBJ1-2; possibly TRBD1 for D (6 bases). The V end lost 7 bases, the J end lost 2 bases, and 11 bases lay between the germline ends. The germline V gene encodes CDR1 MNHNY and CDR2 SVGAGI (reference sequence). This CDR3 has 13 residues. DNA of the CDR3: TGTGCCAGCACCGAGCAGGGGAACTATGGCTACACCTTC. It codes for CASTEQGNYGYTF.

This clone was seen a handful of times. The V and J genes are TRBV7-3 and TRBJ1-2; D unresolved. The ends were cut back, 1 base at V and 8 bases at J, with 17 bases in the middle. The germline V gene encodes CDR1 SGHTA and CDR2 FQGTGA. The CDR3 is made up of 15 amino acids. CDR3 bases: TGTGCCAGCAGCTTAATCAGTCCTCCACCCCTGGGCTACACCTTC. Translated, it gives CASSLISPPPLGYTF.

This clone has more than one count but fewer than ten. This chain uses TRBV30 with TRBJ1-4; TRBD1 agrees at 9 bases. J lost 15 bases, V lost 4 bases, and 12 bases had no gene match. The germline V gene encodes CDR1 GTSNPN and CDR2 SVGIG (reference sequence). CDR3 size: 13 residues. The CDR3 nucleotides read TGTGCCTGGATGGGACAGGGATTGCGCGAGGTGTTTTTT. This gives the protein CAWMGQGLREVFF.